This T cell receptor beta chain was identified in a study of cytomegalovirus exposure and HLA in healthy donors. J gave up 2 bases and V 5 bases, and 5 bases lay outside the gene matches. This CDR3 comprises 15 residues. CDR1 is LNHDA and CDR2 is SQIVND in the germline V gene (reference sequence). Both 60 Vbeta primers and 13 Jbeta primers went into the PCR. Libraries were prepared by immunoSEQ multiplex PCR; TCRdb keeps only in-frame clonotypes and omits some of them. The table records roughly 150,000 clones, almost 85% of them present only once. Sequenced sample: PBMCs. The rearrangement links TRBV19 to TRBJ2-1, with 8 positions matching TRBD1. The sequence derives from a man aged 25-45 years in good health and CMV-seropositive. CDR3 coding DNA: TGTGCCAGTAGTCGGGCAGGGGGCACCTACAATGAGCAGTTCTTC. Its translation is CASSRAGGTYNEQFF.